This TCR beta chain was sequenced in a study of early T cells in non-severe SARS-CoV-2 infection listed by TCRdb under 2021. For context, the study as a whole: Bulk RNA from unsorted whole blood was used for TCR sequencing, so alpha and beta chains could not be paired. Findings and caveats that apply to the study as a whole: VDJdb matching was skewed toward anti-spike CD8 responses, so virus-specific expansions were likely underestimated and private and CD4 specificities were missed.

This clonotype was seen a few times. Its antigen has not been determined. A read error may produce the germline difference seen at one junction end. A case-control design nested within a healthcare worker cohort in London, UK, was used, with weekly nasopharyngeal swab PCR tests and blood sampling performed. Healthcare workers were enrolled in the week of the UK lockdown, from 23 to 31 March 2020, and were followed every week for up to roughly 16 weeks. Library preparation was by 5' RACE. TCRdb lists the instrument as NextSeq 500. The TCR library protocol attached unique molecular identifiers to individual cDNA molecules to correct for sequencing error and PCR bias. Sequencing covered both TCR alpha and beta chains, and within each sample the abundances of alpha and beta sequences were tightly co-correlated. The study's own analysis went as follows. Decombinator V4 was used to perform V gene, J gene and CDR3 annotation of TCR sequences. Expanded TCRs were defined as changing significantly between any two time points under a Poisson model with p below 0.0001. TCR abundances were normalised to the total number of TCRs sequenced per sample and expressed as counts per million. MAIT TCRs were defined by TRAV1-2 paired with TRAJ12, TRAJ20 or TRAJ33, and iNKT TCRs by TRAV10 paired with TRAJ18. VDJdb, accessed 1 November 2021, was searched for CMV, EBV and SARS-CoV-2 annotated TCRs, excluding TCRs annotated for multiple antigens. TCRdb trimmed the raw reads at Q25, called clones with MiXCR and kept productive beta chains. One record per CDR3 amino acid sequence lists the most common genes and DNA. Here the V and J calls rest on TCRdb's processing, not on the authors' analysis. The sample yields approximately 70,000 distinct CDR3 sequences; 9.5% to 15% were counted once. In total, the top ten clones hold less than 3% of the sample.

The CDR3 numbers 13 residues from cysteine through phenylalanine. Only the CDR3 portion is preserved as DNA: 39 bases, with reading frame beginning at the first base. Via the germline V gene, CDR1 is SNHLY and CDR2 FYNNEI. The chain was built from TRBV2 and TRBJ1-3, with no D gene named confidently. The TCR comes from an adult who was a healthcare worker with PCR-confirmed SARS-CoV-2 infection or an uninfected control (not recorded which). The sequenced sample was whole blood, obtained at baseline. CDR3 sequence: CASSGYSGNTIYF. The nucleotide sequence is TGTGCCAGCAGTGGATACTCTGGAAACACCATATATTTC.